The sequence of this T cell receptor (beta chain) was determined in a study of identifying expanded T cells in peripheral blood. General study points: Technical replicates showed around 1.3 changed clones; two weeks approximately 16; four weeks 19. Variance in clone template counts between approximately 2-week samples significantly increased with total template count across all healthy donors.

The assay was immunoSEQ multiplex PCR, and TCRdb's table has in-frame clones only and misses some. The sample records 80,000 or so clones, 80% to 90% being singletons. Remarks on this clone: The target antigen is unknown.

Healthy donors had no documented immune events, such as infections, while sampled. Material: blood. This receptor was taken from a person aged 18 to 75 in good health.

CDR3 nucleotides: TGCAGCCATACTGCCACCGGGACAGGGTGGGAGACCCAGTACTTC. Translated: CSHTATGTGWETQYF. The V and J genes are TRBV29-1 and TRBJ2-5, with 9 bases identical to TRBD1. Germline V gene sequence: CDR1 SQVTM, CDR2 ANQGSEA. Unmatched junction bases numbered 15, after V lost 8 bases and J lost 5 bases. CDR3 length equals 15 residues.